The present T cell receptor beta chain was sequenced within a study of response to subunit inactivated influenza vaccine. Study-wide results and caveats: Researchers suggested that each seasonal influenza vaccination recruits few new T cells.

This clonotype was picked up a small number of times. Its antigen is undetermined. TCRdb re-called the RT-PCR reads with MiXCR, one entry per CDR3 protein. The repertoire includes 550,000 to 650,000 distinct CDR3 sequences, approximately 12% of them detected once, and about 10% sits in the top ten. The receptor's source is a middle-aged man who received an inactivated influenza vaccine. The material was PBMCs from blood, obtained on the day of vaccination.

The CDR3 DNA reads TGCAGTGCCATACTGTCAGGGACTAGCTCTGGAAACACCATATATTTT. Its translation: CSAILSGTSSGNTIYF. This chain joins TRBV20-1 and TRBJ1-3; tentative D call: TRBD1 (5 bases). V lost 6 bases and J lost 0, with 18 bases in between. CDR1 DFQATT and CDR2 SNEGSKA come from the germline V gene (reference sequence). This CDR3 spans 16 amino acids.